This T cell receptor beta chain originates from a study of prognosis after radiotherapy for stage I lung cancer. Looking at the study overall: Patients numbered about a dozen men and 5 or 6 women, aged about 53 to 85 with a median of approximately 74 years.

This clonotype was seen many times. The germline V gene has CDR1 MNHEY and CDR2 SMNVEV (reference sequence). V was pared by 6 bases and J by 6 bases, with 4 bases of the junction left unmatched. The CDR3 runs 13 residues. It was by two-round multiplex PCR that TCR beta CDR3 was amplified from genomic DNA. Amplification in first-round PCR relied on primers specific to each TRBV and TRBJ gene. TCRdb itself ran the multiplex PCR reads through MiXCR, one entry per CDR3 protein. Seen here are tens of thousands of distinct CDR3 sequences, more than 25% observed once, and the top ten hold around 10%. The chain combines TRBV27 with TRBJ1-1, with 10 bases lining up with TRBD1. The clonotype was recovered from a donor of 50 years or more with non-small cell lung cancer. The sample in question was PBMCs, obtained before or after stereotactic body radiation therapy (not recorded which). In DNA form, the CDR3 reads TGTGCCAGCAGGGGACAGGGGTACGCTGAAGCTTTCTTT. Its translation: CASRGQGYAEAFF.